This note documents a single T cell receptor (beta chain) sequence. Time point meaning: persistent/refractory GD, antithyroid drugs over 5 years with positive TRAb. Construction of the TCR library relied on RNA isolated from PBMCs. This sample is part of a study of regulatory T cells in long-lasting Graves disease. TCR beta libraries were built with iRepertoire HTBI primers and Arm-PCR of CDR3 regions. MiXCR, applied by TCRdb to the multiplex PCR reads, yields one record per CDR3 protein. In the table there are a few hundred thousand distinct CDR3 sequences, 20% to 30% of which are singletons. The V gene lost 5 bases and the J gene lost 5 bases, with 12 bases spanning the gap. CDR1 is LNHDA and CDR2 is SQIVND in the germline V gene (reference sequence). The CDR3 contains 14 residues.

The V gene is TRBV19, the J gene TRBJ2-2, with D maybe TRBD1 (6 bases). The sequences come from peripheral blood mononuclear cells (PBMCs), collected when the disease was refractory, from a patient treated with antithyroid drugs. This clonotype was sampled from a female donor with Graves disease. CDR3 in amino acids: CASSPTGFTGELFF. The CDR3 coding sequence is TGTGCCAGTAGTCCTACAGGGTTTACCGGGGAGCTGTTTTTT.